What follows is one T cell receptor beta chain and its context. The V end lost 3 bases, the J end lost 5 bases, and 15 bases lay between the germline ends. Looked up from germline, CDR1 is SGHNT and CDR2 is YYREEE (reference sequence). The CDR3 covers 15 residues. These data originate in a study of Ad26.COV2.S vaccination and SARS-CoV-2 variants. The treatment is: around 19 received Ad26.COV2.S at low or high dose, single or two shots; several received placebo; per-sample allocation not given. Sampling happened 63 days after the first vaccine or placebo injection. The assay was immunoSEQ multiplex PCR, and TCRdb's table has in-frame clones only and misses some. The sample records fewer than 500,000 clones, about nine tenths being singletons.

The clonotype comes from a person between 18 and 65 years old who received the Ad26.COV2.S COVID-19 vaccine or a placebo. This material consisted of peripheral blood, taken in a trial of Ad26.COV2.S vaccine versus placebo. The chain recombines TRBV5-4 with TRBJ2-1, with D maybe TRBD2 (5 bases). In nucleotides, the CDR3 is TGTGCCAGCAGCTACAGCGGACGGGGAAACAATGAGCAGTTCTTC. Protein: CASSYSGRGNNEQFF.